The T cell receptor beta chain under discussion was sequenced for a study of blood T cell repertoires in COVID-19. Produced via immunoSEQ multiplex PCR; TCRdb's table is partial and in-frame only. The sample consists of some 300,000 clones, around 92% of them appearing once. Residents of around 24 US areas, aged about 18 to 100 years, made up the participants. The recovered donors of Cohort 3 showed two negative PCRs, clearance, or symptom resolution. The CDR3 has 16 residues. Losses at the gene ends were 1 base for V and 10 bases for J; bases not matched to a gene: 11. Per the germline V gene, CDR1 is SGHVS and CDR2 is FNYEAQ.

The TCR originated in a woman in her twenties or thirties who had recovered from COVID-19. The chain carries TRBV7-6 and TRBJ2-1; 9 bases are shared with TRBD2. The source material was PBMCs or T cells enriched from blood (not recorded which). CDR3 DNA sequence: TGTGCCAGCAGCTTAGGAGGTAGCGGGAGTCTTGACGAGCAGTTCTTC. It yields the protein CASSLGGSGSLDEQFF.